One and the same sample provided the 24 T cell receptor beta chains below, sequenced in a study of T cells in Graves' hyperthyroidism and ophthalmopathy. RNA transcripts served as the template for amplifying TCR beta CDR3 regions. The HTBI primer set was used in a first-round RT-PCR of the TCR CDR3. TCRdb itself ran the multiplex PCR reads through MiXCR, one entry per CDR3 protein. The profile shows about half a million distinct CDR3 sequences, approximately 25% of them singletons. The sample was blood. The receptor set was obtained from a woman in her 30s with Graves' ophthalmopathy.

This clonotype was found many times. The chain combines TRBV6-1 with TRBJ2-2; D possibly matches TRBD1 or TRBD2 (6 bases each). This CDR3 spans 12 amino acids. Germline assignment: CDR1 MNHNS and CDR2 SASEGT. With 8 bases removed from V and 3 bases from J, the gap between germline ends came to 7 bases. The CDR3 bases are TGTGCCAGCGGGGGGCACACCGGGGAGCTGTTTTTT. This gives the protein CASGGHTGELFF.

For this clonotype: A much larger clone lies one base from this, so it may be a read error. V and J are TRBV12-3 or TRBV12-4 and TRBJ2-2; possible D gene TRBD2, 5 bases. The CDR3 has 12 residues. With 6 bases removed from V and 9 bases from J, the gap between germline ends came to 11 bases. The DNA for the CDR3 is TGTGCCAGCAGCTCGGAGGCCAGGGAGCTGTTTTTT. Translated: CASSSEARELFF.

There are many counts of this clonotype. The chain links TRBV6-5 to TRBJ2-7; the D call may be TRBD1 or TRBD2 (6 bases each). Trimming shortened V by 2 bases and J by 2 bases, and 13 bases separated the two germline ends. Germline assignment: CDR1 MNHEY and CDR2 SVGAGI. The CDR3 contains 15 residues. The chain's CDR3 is CASSYEGGGTYEQYF. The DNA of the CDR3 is TGTGCCAGCAGTTACGAGGGGGGTGGCACCTACGAGCAGTACTTC.

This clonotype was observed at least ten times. The CDR3 DNA reads TGTGCCAGCAGCTTGGTCCGGGGGACAGGGGTATACGAGCAGTACTTC. Translating gives CASSLVRGTGVYEQYF. The chain combines TRBV11-2 with TRBJ2-7; 10 bases align to TRBD1. The CDR3 sequence is 16 residues long. Germline V gene lookup returns CDR1 SGHAT and CDR2 FQNNGV. Trimming at V came to 3 bases and at J to 4 bases, leaving 9 bases not matched to a gene. Full variable domain (outside the CDR3, taken from reference TRBV11-2 and TRBJ2-7): EAGVAQSPRYKIIEKRQSVAFWCNPISGHATLYWYQQILGQGPKLLIQFQNNGVVDDSQLPKDRFSAERLKGVDSTLKIQPAKLEDSAVYLCASSLVRGTGVYEQYFGPGTRLTVT.

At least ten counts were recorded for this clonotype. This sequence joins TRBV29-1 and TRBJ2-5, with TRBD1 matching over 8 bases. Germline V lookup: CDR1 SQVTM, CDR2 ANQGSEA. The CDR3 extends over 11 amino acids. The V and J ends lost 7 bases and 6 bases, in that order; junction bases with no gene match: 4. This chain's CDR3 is CSGDRGKTQYF. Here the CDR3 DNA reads TGCAGCGGCGACAGGGGAAAGACCCAGTACTTC.

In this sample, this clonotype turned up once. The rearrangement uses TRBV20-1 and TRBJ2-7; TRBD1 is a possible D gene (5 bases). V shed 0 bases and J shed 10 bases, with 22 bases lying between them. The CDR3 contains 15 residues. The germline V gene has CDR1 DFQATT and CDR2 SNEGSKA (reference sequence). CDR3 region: CSARDQGRALFDQYF. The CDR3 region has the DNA TGCAGTGCTAGAGATCAGGGCAGGGCGCTCTTCGATCAGTACTTC.

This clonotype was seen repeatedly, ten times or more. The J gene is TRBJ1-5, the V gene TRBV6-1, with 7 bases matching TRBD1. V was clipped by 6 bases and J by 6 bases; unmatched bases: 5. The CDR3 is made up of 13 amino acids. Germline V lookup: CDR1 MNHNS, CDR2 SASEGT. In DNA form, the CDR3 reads TGTGCCAGCAGGACAGGGATTCTTCAGCCCCAGCATTTT. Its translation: CASRTGILQPQHF.

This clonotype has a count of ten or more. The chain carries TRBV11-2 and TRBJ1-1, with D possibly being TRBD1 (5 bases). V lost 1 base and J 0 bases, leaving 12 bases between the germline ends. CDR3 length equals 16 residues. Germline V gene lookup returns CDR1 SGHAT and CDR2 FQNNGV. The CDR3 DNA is TGTGCCAGCAGCTTAGGGGACGCCCTTATGAACACTGAAGCTTTCTTT. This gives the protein CASSLGDALMNTEAFF.

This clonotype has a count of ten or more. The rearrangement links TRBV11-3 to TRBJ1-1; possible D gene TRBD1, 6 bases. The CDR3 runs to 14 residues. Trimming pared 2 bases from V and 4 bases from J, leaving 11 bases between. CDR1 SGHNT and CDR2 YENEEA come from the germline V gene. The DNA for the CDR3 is TGTGCCAGCAGCTTATTCAGGACAGCCACTGAAGCTTTCTTT. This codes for CASSLFRTATEAFF.

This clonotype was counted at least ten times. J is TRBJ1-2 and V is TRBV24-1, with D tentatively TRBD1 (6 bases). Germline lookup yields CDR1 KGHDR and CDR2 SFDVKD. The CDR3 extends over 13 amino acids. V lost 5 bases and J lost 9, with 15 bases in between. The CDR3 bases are TGTGCCACCAGTGGCGGGACACCCGCGAGCTACACCTTC. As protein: CATSGGTPASYTF.

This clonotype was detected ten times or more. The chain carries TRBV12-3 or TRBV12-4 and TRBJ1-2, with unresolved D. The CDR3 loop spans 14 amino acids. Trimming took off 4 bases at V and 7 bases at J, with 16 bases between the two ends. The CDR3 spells CASSSGVLQLGYTF. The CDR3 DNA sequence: TGTGCCAGCAGTTCCGGGGTGCTTCAACTTGGCTACACCTTC.

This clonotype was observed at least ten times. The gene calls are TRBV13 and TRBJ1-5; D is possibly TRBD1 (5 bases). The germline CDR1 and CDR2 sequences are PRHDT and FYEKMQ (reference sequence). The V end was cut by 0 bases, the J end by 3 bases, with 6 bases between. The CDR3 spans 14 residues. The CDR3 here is CASSLGRDNQPQHF. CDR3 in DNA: TGTGCCAGCAGCTTAGGCAGGGACAATCAGCCCCAGCATTTT.

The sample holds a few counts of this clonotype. CDR3 region: CASSEGWQGVNEQYF. The CDR3 DNA follows: TGTGCCAGCAGTGAAGGTTGGCAGGGGGTAAACGAGCAGTACTTC. The chain is built from TRBV6-1 and TRBJ2-7; the match to TRBD1 covers 7 bases. J gave up 5 bases and V 1 base, and 8 bases lay outside the gene matches. CDR3 length equals 15 residues. Per the germline V gene, CDR1 is MNHNS and CDR2 is SASEGT.

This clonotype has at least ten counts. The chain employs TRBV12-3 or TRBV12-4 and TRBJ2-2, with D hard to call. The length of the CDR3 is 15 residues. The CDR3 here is CALLGDGQNTGELFF. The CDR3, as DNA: TGTGCGTTATTAGGTGATGGGCAGAACACCGGGGAGCTGTTTTTT.

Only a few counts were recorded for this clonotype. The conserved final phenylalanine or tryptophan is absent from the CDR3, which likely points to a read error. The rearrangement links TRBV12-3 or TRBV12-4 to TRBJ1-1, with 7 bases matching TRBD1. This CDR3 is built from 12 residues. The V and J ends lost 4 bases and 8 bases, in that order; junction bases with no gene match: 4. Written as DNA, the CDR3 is TGTGCCAGCAGTTCCCCGGGACAGGAAGCTTTCTAT. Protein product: CASSSPGQEAFY.

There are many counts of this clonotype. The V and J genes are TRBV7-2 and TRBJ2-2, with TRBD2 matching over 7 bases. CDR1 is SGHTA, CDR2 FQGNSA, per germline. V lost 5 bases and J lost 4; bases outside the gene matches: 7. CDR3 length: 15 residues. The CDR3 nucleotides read TGTGCCAGCAGCCGCGGGGGTAGCGGCACCGGGGAGCTGTTTTTT. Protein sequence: CASSRGGSGTGELFF.

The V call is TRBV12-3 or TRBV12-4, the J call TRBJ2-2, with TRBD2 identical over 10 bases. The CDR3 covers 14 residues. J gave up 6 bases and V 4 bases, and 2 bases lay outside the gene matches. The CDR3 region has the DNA TGTGCCAGCAGTTCCAGCGGGGGGGCCGGGGAGCTGTTTTTT. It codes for CASSSSGGAGELFF.

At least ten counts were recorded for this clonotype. The CDR3 reads CASSYALSVVGDDEAFF. The DNA of the CDR3 is TGTGCCAGCAGTTACGCTCTCAGCGTAGTGGGAGATGATGAAGCTTTCTTT. The gene calls are TRBV6-2 or TRBV6-3 and TRBJ1-1, with D hard to call. Germline V gene data show CDR1 as MNHEY and CDR2 as SVGEGT. Trimming stripped 2 bases from V and 7 bases from J, with 23 bases between. The CDR3 runs to 17 residues.

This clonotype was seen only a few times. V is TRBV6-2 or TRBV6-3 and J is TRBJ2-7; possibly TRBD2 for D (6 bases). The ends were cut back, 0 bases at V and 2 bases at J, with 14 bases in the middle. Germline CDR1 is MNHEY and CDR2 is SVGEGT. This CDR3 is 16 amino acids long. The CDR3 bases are TGTGCCAGCAGTTACTCGGTAAACCGGGAGACCTACGAGCAGTACTTC. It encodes CASSYSVNRETYEQYF.

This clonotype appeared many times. The CDR3, as DNA: TGTGCCACCAGTGATTTGGTCGGACGGGGTGGCACCGGGGAGCTGTTTTTT. As protein: CATSDLVGRGGTGELFF. This chain connects TRBV24-1 to TRBJ2-2; maybe TRBD2 (5 bases). The length of the CDR3 is 17 residues. Germline V lookup: CDR1 KGHDR, CDR2 SFDVKD. The V and J ends lost 0 bases and 4 bases respectively, with 14 bases between them.

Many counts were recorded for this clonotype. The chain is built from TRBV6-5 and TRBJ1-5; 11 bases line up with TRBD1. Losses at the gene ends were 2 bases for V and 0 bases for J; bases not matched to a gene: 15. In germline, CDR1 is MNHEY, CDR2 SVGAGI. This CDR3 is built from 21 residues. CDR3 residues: CASSYAGPGQGGLYSNQPQHF. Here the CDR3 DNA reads TGTGCCAGCAGTTACGCGGGACCGGGACAGGGGGGCCTTTATAGCAATCAGCCCCAGCATTTT.

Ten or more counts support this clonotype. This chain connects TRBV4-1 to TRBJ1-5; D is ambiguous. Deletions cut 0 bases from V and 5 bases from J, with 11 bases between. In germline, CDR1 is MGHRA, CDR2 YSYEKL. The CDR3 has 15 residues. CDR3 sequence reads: CASSQEAWADQPQHF. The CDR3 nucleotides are TGCGCCAGCAGCCAAGAGGCTTGGGCCGATCAGCCCCAGCATTTT.

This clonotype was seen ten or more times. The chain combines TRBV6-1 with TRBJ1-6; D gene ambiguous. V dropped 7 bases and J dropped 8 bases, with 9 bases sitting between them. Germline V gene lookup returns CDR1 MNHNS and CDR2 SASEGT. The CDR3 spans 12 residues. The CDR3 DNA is TGTGCCAGCACCTCCGGGGATTCACCCCTCCACTTT. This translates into CASTSGDSPLHF.

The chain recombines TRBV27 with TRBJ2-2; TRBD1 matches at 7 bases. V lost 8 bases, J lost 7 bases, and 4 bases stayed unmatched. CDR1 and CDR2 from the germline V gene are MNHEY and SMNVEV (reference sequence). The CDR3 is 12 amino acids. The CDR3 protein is CASEGANGELFF. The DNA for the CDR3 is TGTGCCAGCGAGGGGGCGAACGGGGAGCTGTTTTTT.